A single sample is the source of the 9 T cell receptor beta chains below, sequenced in a study of breast tumors, draining lymph nodes, adjacent tissues. Using its own MiXCR run on the multiplex PCR reads, TCRdb lists one record per CDR3 protein. The data show approximately 190,000 distinct CDR3 sequences, about 32% seen once. The lymph nodes were axillary draining lymph nodes from breast cancer patients. What was sequenced was axillary lymph node tissue. The receptors were sampled from a female donor with breast cancer. Some clones in this sample may be carry-over from other donors' samples.

A remark on this clonotype: An end of the junction does not agree with germline; a read error may underlie this. This chain uses TRBV5-1 with TRBJ2-7; D is tentatively TRBD1 or TRBD2 (6 bases each). This CDR3 region has 14 residues. CDR1 and CDR2 (germline): SGHRS, YFSETQ. CDR3 in DNA: TGCGCCAGCAGCTTCGGCACGGGGGCTTACGGGCAGTACTTC. Translation: CASSFGTGAYGQYF. The full variable domain, completed using reference TRBV5-1 and TRBJ2-7, is KAGVTQTPRYLIKTRGQQVTLSCSPISGHRSVSWYQQTPGQGLQFLFEYFSETQRNKGNFPGRFSGRQFSNSRSEMNVSTLELGDSALYLCASSFGTGAYGQYFGPGTRLTVT.

This clonotype was detected ten times or more. The genes are TRBV7-3 and TRBJ2-7; 9 nucleotides match TRBD2. This CDR3 is built from 15 residues. The ends lost 5 bases at V and 2 bases at J; junction bases unmatched: 7. From germline, CDR1 is SGHTA and CDR2 FQGTGA. Written as DNA, the CDR3 is TGTGCCAGCAGCAAAGGGGGCGGGAGGGCCTACGAGCAGTACTTC. Protein sequence: CASSKGGGRAYEQYF.

This clonotype showed up just once. One end of the junction does not line up with germline, which may come from a read error. V is TRBV12-3 or TRBV12-4 and J is TRBJ1-4; a possible D gene is TRBD1 (5 bases). The CDR3 runs 10 residues. The CDR3 here is CASNSGTLIF. The DNA for the CDR3 is TGTGCCAGCAATTCCGGGACTCTGATTTTT.

This clonotype appeared many times. The chain employs TRBV18 and TRBJ2-3; the D is unclear. Germline V gene data show CDR1 as KGHSH and CDR2 as LQKENI. The CDR3 has 14 amino acids. Trimming took off 0 bases at V and 6 bases at J, with 10 bases between the two ends. The CDR3 is CASSPPTGWDTQYF. Written as DNA, the CDR3 is TGTGCCAGCTCACCACCGACTGGGTGGGATACGCAGTATTTT.

For the CDR3, the DNA is TGTGCCAGCAGTCCCCGCCCAGCGGGGGGCGGGAACACCGGGGAGCTGTTTTTT. This encodes CASSPRPAGGGNTGELFF. This sequence joins TRBV28 and TRBJ2-2, with 9 bases aligning to TRBD2. There are 18 residues in the CDR3. Germline trimming cut 5 bases from V and 1 base from J; bases unmatched to any gene: 11. Germline loops: CDR1 MDHEN, CDR2 SYDVKM.

The table lists this clonotype with many counts. The CDR3 DNA sequence: TGTGCCAGCGTCCGGGAATATTCAGATACGCAGTATTTT. This codes for CASVREYSDTQYF. This sequence joins TRBV7-2 and TRBJ2-3, with D perhaps TRBD2 (5 bases). CDR1 and CDR2 from the germline V gene are SGHTA and FQGNSA. The V gene lost 8 bases and the J gene lost 4 bases, with 13 bases spanning the gap. CDR3 length equals 13 residues.

This chain connects TRBV5-1 to TRBJ1-1, with D possibly TRBD1 on 6 matching bases. V lost 2 bases to trimming and J lost 6 bases, with 20 bases between them. The CDR3 has 16 amino acids. In germline, CDR1 is SGHRS, CDR2 YFSETQ. The DNA of the CDR3 is TGCGCCAGCAGCTTTTGGGGGGGAGGGGGAATGGCTGAAGCTTTCTTT. Its translation is CASSFWGGGGMAEAFF. The whole variable domain, remainder taken from reference TRBV5-1 and TRBJ1-1, is KAGVTQTPRYLIKTRGQQVTLSCSPISGHRSVSWYQQTPGQGLQFLFEYFSETQRNKGNFPGRFSGRQFSNSRSEMNVSTLELGDSALYLCASSFWGGGGMAEAFFGQGTRLTVV.

This clonotype has ten or more counts. V is TRBV18 and J is TRBJ1-2, with TRBD1 matching over 11 bases. The CDR3 is made up of 14 amino acids. The germline V gene encodes CDR1 KGHSH and CDR2 LQKENI. V shed 1 base, J shed 8 bases, and the junction held 3 bases outside the gene matches. CDR3 DNA sequence: TGTGCCAGCTCACCACGGGACAGGGGGGACGGCTACACCTTC. The encoded protein is CASSPRDRGDGYTF.

To note about this clonotype: This clone may be a read error of a much larger clone one base away. The chain couples TRBV20-1 to TRBJ2-7; TRBD1 matches 7 bases. J lost 5 bases, V lost 3 bases, and 13 bases had no gene match. Germline-derived CDR1 and CDR2 are DFQATT and SNEGSKA (reference sequence). The CDR3 contains 15 residues. CDR3 coding DNA: TGCAGTGCTAGGCCTACAGGGGACGCGTCGAACGAGCAGTACTTC. Amino acids: CSARPTGDASNEQYF.